Listed below are T cell receptor beta chains from one sample, sequenced in a study of blood T cell repertoires in COVID-19. The table came from immunoSEQ multiplex PCR; TCRdb's copy has only in-frame clones and leaves some out. The sample shows fewer than 300,000 clones, 70% to 90% of them seen only once. Sequenced material: peripheral blood. The source is a middle-aged woman who had recovered from COVID-19. Each CDR3 is given with its conserved first and last residue. The order of the fields is J gene, D gene, V gene, clone size, CDR3 protein, CDR3 DNA. D genes are given only for firm matches. Expanded clones get a size class; other rows say once, few or many, or leave the size out.

j_gene: TRBJ1-2; d_gene: TRBD1; v_gene: TRBV10-3; abundance: .; CDR3aa: CAISESRSGQQTNYGYTF; CDR3nt: TGTGCCATCAGTGAGTCCCGCTCGGGACAGCAGACAAACTATGGCTACACCTTC
j_gene: TRBJ1-2; d_gene: .; v_gene: TRBV2; abundance: .; CDR3aa: CASEWAGHPTYGYTF; CDR3nt: TGTGCCAGCGAGTGGGCAGGGCACCCCACCTATGGCTACACCTTC
j_gene: TRBJ1-1; d_gene: .; v_gene: TRBV5-1; abundance: .; CDR3aa: CASSFDGIGTEAFF; CDR3nt: TGCGCCAGCAGCTTCGACGGGATCGGCACTGAAGCTTTCTTT
j_gene: TRBJ1-2; d_gene: TRBD1; v_gene: TRBV10-3; abundance: .; CDR3aa: CAIRPDRERYGYTF; CDR3nt: TGTGCCATCAGGCCTGACAGGGAGAGGTATGGCTACACCTTC
j_gene: TRBJ1-2; d_gene: .; v_gene: TRBV5-1; abundance: .; CDR3aa: CASSTTGMTGEGGYTF; CDR3nt: TGCGCCAGCAGCACAACCGGAATGACAGGAGAAGGTGGCTACACCTTC
j_gene: TRBJ2-1; d_gene: .; v_gene: TRBV7-9; abundance: .; CDR3aa: CASSSSQGGNEQFF; CDR3nt: TGTGCCAGCAGCAGCTCACAGGGAGGGAATGAGCAGTTCTTC
j_gene: TRBJ1-1; d_gene: TRBD1; v_gene: TRBV6-1; abundance: .; CDR3aa: CASSERGQDTEAFF; CDR3nt: TGTGCCAGCAGTGAGAGGGGACAGGACACTGAAGCTTTCTTT
j_gene: TRBJ1-2; d_gene: .; v_gene: TRBV30; abundance: .; CDR3aa: CAWSRGAYGYTF; CDR3nt: TGTGCCTGGAGTAGGGGTGCCTATGGCTACACCTTC
j_gene: TRBJ1-2; d_gene: .; v_gene: TRBV27; abundance: .; CDR3aa: CASSAPGEQGGYGYTF; CDR3nt: TGTGCCAGCAGCGCCCCCGGCGAGCAGGGTGGCTATGGCTACACCTTC
j_gene: TRBJ1-2; d_gene: TRBD1; v_gene: TRBV29-1; abundance: .; CDR3aa: CSVRTGGGGYTF; CDR3nt: TGCAGCGTTAGGACAGGGGGCGGTGGCTACACCTTC
j_gene: TRBJ2-5; d_gene: .; v_gene: TRBV19; abundance: few; CDR3aa: CASSPWGGLQETQYF; CDR3nt: TGTGCCAGTAGTCCCTGGGGGGGGCTCCAAGAGACCCAGTACTTC
j_gene: TRBJ2-1; d_gene: TRBD2; v_gene: TRBV28; abundance: .; CDR3aa: CASSPRGAGGGHEQFF; CDR3nt: TGTGCCAGCAGCCCCCGGGGAGCGGGAGGAGGCCATGAGCAGTTCTTC
j_gene: TRBJ2-7; d_gene: .; v_gene: TRBV13; abundance: .; CDR3aa: CASSLGGLPSEQYF; CDR3nt: TGTGCCAGCAGCTTAGGGGGACTTCCCAGCGAGCAGTACTTC
j_gene: TRBJ2-1; d_gene: .; v_gene: TRBV15; abundance: .; CDR3aa: CATSRGGRLSSSYNEQFF; CDR3nt: TGTGCCACCAGCAGAGGGGGTCGACTATCGAGCTCCTACAATGAGCAGTTCTTC
j_gene: TRBJ1-3; d_gene: .; v_gene: TRBV3-1/TRBV3-2; abundance: .; CDR3aa: CASSNGVTGNTIYF; CDR3nt: TGTGCCAGCAGCAACGGGGTGACCGGAAACACCATATATTTT
j_gene: TRBJ2-1; d_gene: .; v_gene: TRBV3-1/TRBV3-2; abundance: .; CDR3aa: CASSRRLPTNEQFF; CDR3nt: TGTGCCAGCAGCCGAAGACTACCCACCAATGAGCAGTTCTTC